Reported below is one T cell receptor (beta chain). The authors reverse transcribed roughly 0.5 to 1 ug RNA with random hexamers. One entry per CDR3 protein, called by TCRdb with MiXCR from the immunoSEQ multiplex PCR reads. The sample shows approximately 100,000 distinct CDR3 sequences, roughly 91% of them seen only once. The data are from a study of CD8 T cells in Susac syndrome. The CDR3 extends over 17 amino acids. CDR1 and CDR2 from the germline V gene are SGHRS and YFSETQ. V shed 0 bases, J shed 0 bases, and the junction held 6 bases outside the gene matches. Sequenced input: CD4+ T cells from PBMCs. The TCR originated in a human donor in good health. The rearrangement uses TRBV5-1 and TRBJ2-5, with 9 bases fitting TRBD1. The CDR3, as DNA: TGCGCCAGCAGCTTGGTGGGGACAGGGATGCACCAAGAGACCCAGTACTTC. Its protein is CASSLVGTGMHQETQYF.